This T cell receptor beta chain is drawn from a study of radiotherapy plus CTLA-4 blockade in lung cancer. On the study more broadly: Among all patients, roughly 19% showed objective responses, while about 30% had disease control.

The V end lost 0 bases, the J end lost 4 bases, and 16 bases lay between the germline ends. The CDR3 extends over 16 amino acids. Germline CDR1 reads SGDLS; CDR2 reads YYNGEE. Clones were sequenced by immunoSEQ multiplex PCR, and TCRdb holds only the in-frame ones, with some missing. The sample lists about 120,000 clones; 70% to 85% were seen once. Note on this clone: Antigen: not known.

Overall study results and limits: In blood, after radiotherapy plus ipilimumab, tumor-derived TCR clones expanded.

The chain recombines TRBV9 with TRBJ1-2, with a tentative D call TRBD1 (5 bases). The TCR was taken from a human donor with non-small cell lung cancer that progressed on radiotherapy plus ipilimumab. Some clones in this sample may be carry-over from other donors' samples. Sequenced material: peripheral blood, taken from a patient treated with radiotherapy plus ipilimumab. This CDR3 is CASSVDQGMVSYGYTF. CDR3 DNA sequence: TGTGCCAGCAGCGTAGATCAGGGAATGGTTTCCTATGGCTACACCTTC.